This TCR beta chain was captured in a study of blood T cells in healthy people across ages. General observations from the study: Measured against age, TCR beta diversity per million T cells decreased in a roughly linear manner. Estimates of total diversity, which came from one million sequenced T cells, were considered to be underestimates. Since the PBMCs were unsorted, naive and antigen-experienced cells could not be conclusively compared. When set beside aged donors, long-lived donors presented more naive CD4+ cells and higher diversity.

A second PCR of roughly 7 to 11 cycles used a sample-barcoded 5' primer and a J-beta primer mix. TCRdb passed the 5' RACE reads through MiXCR, listing each CDR3 protein once. Among about 1.6 million distinct CDR3 sequences listed, around 36% were seen once. Comment on this clonotype: Its antigen is still unknown.

The CDR3 totals 14 residues. The germline CDR1 and CDR2 sequences are MDHEN and SYDVKM. V lost 8 bases and J lost 7, with 15 bases in between. The V call is TRBV28, the J call TRBJ1-6, with a tentative D call TRBD1 (5 bases). This TCR came from a woman in her 30s in good health. The sample was blood. The CDR3 sequence is CASGGVRDNSPLHF. The CDR3 DNA follows: TGTGCCAGCGGCGGGGTCAGGGACAATTCACCCCTCCACTTT.